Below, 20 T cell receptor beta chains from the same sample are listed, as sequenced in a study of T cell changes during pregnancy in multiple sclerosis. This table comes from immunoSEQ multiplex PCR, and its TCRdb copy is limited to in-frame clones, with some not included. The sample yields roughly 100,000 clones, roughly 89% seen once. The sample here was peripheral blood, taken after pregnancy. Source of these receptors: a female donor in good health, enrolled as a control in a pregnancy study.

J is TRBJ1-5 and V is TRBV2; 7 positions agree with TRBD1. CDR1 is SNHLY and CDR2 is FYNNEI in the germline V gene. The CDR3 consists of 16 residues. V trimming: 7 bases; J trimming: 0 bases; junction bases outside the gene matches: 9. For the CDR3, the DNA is TGTGCCAGCACCCGACAGGGAGAGTATAGCAATCAGCCCCAGCATTTT. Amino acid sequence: CASTRQGEYSNQPQHF.

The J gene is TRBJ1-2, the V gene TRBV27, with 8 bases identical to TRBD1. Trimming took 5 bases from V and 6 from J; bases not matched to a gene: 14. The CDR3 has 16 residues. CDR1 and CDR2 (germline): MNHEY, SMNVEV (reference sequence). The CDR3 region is CASSTRTGSKGDGYTF. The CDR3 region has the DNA TGTGCCAGCAGTACCCGGACAGGGTCGAAGGGGGATGGCTACACCTTC.

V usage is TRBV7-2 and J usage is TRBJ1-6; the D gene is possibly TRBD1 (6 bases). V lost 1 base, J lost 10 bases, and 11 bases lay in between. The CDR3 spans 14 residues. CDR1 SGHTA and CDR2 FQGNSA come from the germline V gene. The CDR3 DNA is TGTGCCAGCAGCTTAGAGGGGGACATATCACCCCTCCACTTT. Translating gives CASSLEGDISPLHF. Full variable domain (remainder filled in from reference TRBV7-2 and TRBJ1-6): GAGVSQSPSNKVTEKGKDVELRCDPISGHTALYWYRQSLGQGLEFLIYFQGNSAPDKSGLPSDRFSAERTGGSVSTLTIQRTQQEDSAVYLCASSLEGDISPLHFGNGTRLTVT.

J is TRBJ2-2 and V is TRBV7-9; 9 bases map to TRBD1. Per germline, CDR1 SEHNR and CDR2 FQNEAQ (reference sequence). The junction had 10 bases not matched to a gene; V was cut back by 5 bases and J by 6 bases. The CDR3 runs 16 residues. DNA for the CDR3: TGTGCCAGCAGCCCTTCCGGGACAGGGTCGGCCGGGGAGCTGTTTTTT. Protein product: CASSPSGTGSAGELFF.

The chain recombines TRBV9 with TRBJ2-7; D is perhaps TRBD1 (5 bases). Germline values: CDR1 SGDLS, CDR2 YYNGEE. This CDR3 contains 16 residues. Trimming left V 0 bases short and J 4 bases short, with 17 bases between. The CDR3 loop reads CASSVDPLGQGYEQYF. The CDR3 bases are TGTGCCAGCAGCGTAGACCCCCTCGGGCAGGGATACGAGCAGTACTTC.

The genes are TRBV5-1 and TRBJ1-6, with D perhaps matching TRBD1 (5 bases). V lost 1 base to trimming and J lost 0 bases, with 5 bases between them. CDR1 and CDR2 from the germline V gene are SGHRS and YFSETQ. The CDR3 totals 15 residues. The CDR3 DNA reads TGCGCCAGCAGCTTGACAGGCTCCTATAATTCACCCCTCCACTTT. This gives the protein CASSLTGSYNSPLHF.

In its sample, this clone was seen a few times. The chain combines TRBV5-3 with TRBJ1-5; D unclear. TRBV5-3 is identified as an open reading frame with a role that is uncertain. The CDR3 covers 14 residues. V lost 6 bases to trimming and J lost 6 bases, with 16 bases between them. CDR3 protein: CARTLRGLGQPQHF. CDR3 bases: TGTGCCAGAACCCTGAGAGGGCTCGGTCAGCCCCAGCATTTT.

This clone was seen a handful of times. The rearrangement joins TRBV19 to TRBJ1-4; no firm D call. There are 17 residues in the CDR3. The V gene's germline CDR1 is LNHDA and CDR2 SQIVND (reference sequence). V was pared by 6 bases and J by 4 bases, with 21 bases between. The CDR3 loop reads CASSGGTSKEYNEKLFF. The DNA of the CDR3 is TGTGCCAGTAGCGGCGGAACATCCAAGGAGTATAATGAAAAACTGTTTTTT.

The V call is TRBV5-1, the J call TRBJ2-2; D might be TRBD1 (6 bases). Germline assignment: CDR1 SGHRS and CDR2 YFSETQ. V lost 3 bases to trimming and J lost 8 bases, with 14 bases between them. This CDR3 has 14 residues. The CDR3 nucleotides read TGCGCCAGCAGCTCATCAGGGGTAGGGGGGGAGCTGTTTTTT. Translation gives CASSSSGVGGELFF.

CDR3 in amino acids: CASSQESSSGGQETQYF. The CDR3 DNA is TGTGCCAGCAGCCAAGAGTCGAGTAGCGGGGGCCAAGAGACCCAGTACTTC. J is TRBJ2-5 and V is TRBV4-2; 9 bases map to TRBD2. The CDR3 is 17 residues long. V lost 0 bases to trimming and J lost 1 base; unmatched junction nucleotides: 6. CDR1 is LGHNA and CDR2 is YNFKEQ in the germline V gene.

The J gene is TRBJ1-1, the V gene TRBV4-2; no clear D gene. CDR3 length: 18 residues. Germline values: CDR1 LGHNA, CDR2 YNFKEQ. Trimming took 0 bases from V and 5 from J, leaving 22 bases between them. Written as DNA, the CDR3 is TGTGCCAGCAGCCAAGAGAACGCAAGAGAGCGGGTTGGGACTGAAGCTTTCTTT. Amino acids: CASSQENARERVGTEAFF.

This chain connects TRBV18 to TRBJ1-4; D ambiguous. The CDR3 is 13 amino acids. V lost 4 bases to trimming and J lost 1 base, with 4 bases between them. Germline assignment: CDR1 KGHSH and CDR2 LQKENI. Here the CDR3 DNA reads TGTGCCAGCTCACTTCAAACTAATGAAAAACTGTTTTTT. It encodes CASSLQTNEKLFF.

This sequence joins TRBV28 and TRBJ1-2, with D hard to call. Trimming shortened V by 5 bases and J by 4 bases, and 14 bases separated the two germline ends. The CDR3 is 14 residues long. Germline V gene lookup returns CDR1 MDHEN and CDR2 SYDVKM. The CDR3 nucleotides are TGTGCCAGCAGTGTCATGTTGCGGAGCTATGGCTACACCTTC. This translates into CASSVMLRSYGYTF.

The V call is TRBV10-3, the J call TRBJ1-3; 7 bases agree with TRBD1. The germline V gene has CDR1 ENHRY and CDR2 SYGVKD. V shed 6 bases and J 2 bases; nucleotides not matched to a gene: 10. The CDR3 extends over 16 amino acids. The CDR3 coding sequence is TGTGCCATCAGAAAGACAGGGTTCGCCCCTGGAAACACCATATATTTT. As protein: CAIRKTGFAPGNTIYF.

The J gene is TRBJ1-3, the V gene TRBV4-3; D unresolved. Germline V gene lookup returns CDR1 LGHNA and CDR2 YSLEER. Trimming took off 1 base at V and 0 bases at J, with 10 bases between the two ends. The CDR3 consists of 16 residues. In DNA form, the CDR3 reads TGCGCCAGCAGCCAAGGTCAGGCCGGCTCTGGAAACACCATATATTTT. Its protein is CASSQGQAGSGNTIYF.

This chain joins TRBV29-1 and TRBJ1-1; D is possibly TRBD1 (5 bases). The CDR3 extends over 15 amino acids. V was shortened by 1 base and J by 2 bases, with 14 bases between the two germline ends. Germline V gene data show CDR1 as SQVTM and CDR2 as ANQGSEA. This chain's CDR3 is CSVEVPGLINTEAFF. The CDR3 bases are TGCAGCGTTGAAGTACCGGGACTGATTAACACTGAAGCTTTCTTT. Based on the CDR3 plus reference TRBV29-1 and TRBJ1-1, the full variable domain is SAVISQKPSRDICQRGTSLTIQCQVDSQVTMMFWYRQQPGQSLTLIATANQGSEATYESGFVIDKFPISRPNLTFSTLTVSNMSPEDSSIYLCSVEVPGLINTEAFFGQGTRLTVV.

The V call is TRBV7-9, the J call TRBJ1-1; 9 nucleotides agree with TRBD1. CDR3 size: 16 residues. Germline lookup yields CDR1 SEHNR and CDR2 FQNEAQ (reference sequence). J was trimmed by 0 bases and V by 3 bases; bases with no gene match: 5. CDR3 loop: CASSFLTGGLNTEAFF. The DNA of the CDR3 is TGTGCCAGCAGCTTTCTGACAGGGGGACTGAACACTGAAGCTTTCTTT.

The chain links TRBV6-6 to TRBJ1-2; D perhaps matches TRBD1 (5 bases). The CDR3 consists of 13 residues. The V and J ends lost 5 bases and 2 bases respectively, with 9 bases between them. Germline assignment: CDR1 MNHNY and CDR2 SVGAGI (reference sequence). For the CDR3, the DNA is TGTGCCAGCAGTCAGGGATCCAACTATGGCTACACCTTC. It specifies CASSQGSNYGYTF.

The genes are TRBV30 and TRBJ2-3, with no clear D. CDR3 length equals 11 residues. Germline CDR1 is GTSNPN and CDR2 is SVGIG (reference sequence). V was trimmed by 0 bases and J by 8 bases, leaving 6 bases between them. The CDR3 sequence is CAWSVEATQYF. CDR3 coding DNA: TGTGCCTGGAGTGTAGAAGCTACGCAGTATTTT. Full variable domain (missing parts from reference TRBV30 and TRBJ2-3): SQTIHQWPATLVQPVGSPLSLECTVEGTSNPNLYWYRQAAGRGLQLLFYSVGIGQISSEVPQNLSASRPQDRQFILSSKKLLLSDSGFYLCAWSVEATQYFGPGTRLTVL.

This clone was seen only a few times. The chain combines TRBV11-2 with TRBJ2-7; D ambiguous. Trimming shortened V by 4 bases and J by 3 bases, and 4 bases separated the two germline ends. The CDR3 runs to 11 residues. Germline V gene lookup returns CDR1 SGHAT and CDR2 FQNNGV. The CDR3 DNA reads TGTGCCAGCAGCTCCAGCTACGAGCAGTACTTC. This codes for CASSSSYEQYF.